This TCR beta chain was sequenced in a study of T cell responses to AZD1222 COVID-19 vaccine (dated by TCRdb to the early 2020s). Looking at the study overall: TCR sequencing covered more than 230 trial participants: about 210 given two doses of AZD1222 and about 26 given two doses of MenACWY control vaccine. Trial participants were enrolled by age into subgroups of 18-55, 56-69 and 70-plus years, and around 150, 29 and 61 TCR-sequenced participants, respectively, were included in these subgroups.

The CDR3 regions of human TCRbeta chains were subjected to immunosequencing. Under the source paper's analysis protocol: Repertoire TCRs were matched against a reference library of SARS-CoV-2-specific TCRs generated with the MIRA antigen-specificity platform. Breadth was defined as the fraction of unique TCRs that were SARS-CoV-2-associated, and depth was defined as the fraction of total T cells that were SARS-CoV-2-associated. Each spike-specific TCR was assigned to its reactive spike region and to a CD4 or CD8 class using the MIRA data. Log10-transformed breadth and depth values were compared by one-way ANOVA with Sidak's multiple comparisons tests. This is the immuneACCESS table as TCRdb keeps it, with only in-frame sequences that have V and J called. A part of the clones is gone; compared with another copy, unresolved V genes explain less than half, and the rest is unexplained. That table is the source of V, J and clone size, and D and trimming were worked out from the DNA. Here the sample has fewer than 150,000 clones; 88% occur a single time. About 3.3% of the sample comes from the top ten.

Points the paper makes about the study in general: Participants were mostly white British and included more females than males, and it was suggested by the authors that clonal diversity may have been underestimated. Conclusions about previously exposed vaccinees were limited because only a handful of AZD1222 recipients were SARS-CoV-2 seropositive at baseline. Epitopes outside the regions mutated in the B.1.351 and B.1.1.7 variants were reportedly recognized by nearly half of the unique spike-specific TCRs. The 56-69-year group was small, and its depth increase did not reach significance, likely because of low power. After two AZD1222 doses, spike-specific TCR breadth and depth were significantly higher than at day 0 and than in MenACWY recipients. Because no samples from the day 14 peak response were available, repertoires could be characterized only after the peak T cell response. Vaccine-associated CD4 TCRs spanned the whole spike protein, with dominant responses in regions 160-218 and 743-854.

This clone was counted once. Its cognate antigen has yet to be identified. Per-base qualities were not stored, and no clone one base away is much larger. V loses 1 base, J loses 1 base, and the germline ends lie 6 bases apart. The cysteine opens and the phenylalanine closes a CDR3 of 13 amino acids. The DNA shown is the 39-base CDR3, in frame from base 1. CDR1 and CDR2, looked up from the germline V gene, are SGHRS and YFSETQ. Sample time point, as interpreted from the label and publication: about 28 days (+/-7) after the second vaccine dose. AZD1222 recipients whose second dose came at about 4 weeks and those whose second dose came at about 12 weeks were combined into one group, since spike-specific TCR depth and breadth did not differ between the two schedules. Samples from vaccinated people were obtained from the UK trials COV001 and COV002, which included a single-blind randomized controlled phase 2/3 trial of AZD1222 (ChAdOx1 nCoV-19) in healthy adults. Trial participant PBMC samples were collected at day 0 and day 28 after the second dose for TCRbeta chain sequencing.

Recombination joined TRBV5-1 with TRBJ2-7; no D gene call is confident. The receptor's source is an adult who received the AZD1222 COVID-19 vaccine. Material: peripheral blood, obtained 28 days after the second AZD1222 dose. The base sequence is TGCGCCAGCAGCTTGCGGCAGTCCTACGAGCAGTACTTC. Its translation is CASSLRQSYEQYF.